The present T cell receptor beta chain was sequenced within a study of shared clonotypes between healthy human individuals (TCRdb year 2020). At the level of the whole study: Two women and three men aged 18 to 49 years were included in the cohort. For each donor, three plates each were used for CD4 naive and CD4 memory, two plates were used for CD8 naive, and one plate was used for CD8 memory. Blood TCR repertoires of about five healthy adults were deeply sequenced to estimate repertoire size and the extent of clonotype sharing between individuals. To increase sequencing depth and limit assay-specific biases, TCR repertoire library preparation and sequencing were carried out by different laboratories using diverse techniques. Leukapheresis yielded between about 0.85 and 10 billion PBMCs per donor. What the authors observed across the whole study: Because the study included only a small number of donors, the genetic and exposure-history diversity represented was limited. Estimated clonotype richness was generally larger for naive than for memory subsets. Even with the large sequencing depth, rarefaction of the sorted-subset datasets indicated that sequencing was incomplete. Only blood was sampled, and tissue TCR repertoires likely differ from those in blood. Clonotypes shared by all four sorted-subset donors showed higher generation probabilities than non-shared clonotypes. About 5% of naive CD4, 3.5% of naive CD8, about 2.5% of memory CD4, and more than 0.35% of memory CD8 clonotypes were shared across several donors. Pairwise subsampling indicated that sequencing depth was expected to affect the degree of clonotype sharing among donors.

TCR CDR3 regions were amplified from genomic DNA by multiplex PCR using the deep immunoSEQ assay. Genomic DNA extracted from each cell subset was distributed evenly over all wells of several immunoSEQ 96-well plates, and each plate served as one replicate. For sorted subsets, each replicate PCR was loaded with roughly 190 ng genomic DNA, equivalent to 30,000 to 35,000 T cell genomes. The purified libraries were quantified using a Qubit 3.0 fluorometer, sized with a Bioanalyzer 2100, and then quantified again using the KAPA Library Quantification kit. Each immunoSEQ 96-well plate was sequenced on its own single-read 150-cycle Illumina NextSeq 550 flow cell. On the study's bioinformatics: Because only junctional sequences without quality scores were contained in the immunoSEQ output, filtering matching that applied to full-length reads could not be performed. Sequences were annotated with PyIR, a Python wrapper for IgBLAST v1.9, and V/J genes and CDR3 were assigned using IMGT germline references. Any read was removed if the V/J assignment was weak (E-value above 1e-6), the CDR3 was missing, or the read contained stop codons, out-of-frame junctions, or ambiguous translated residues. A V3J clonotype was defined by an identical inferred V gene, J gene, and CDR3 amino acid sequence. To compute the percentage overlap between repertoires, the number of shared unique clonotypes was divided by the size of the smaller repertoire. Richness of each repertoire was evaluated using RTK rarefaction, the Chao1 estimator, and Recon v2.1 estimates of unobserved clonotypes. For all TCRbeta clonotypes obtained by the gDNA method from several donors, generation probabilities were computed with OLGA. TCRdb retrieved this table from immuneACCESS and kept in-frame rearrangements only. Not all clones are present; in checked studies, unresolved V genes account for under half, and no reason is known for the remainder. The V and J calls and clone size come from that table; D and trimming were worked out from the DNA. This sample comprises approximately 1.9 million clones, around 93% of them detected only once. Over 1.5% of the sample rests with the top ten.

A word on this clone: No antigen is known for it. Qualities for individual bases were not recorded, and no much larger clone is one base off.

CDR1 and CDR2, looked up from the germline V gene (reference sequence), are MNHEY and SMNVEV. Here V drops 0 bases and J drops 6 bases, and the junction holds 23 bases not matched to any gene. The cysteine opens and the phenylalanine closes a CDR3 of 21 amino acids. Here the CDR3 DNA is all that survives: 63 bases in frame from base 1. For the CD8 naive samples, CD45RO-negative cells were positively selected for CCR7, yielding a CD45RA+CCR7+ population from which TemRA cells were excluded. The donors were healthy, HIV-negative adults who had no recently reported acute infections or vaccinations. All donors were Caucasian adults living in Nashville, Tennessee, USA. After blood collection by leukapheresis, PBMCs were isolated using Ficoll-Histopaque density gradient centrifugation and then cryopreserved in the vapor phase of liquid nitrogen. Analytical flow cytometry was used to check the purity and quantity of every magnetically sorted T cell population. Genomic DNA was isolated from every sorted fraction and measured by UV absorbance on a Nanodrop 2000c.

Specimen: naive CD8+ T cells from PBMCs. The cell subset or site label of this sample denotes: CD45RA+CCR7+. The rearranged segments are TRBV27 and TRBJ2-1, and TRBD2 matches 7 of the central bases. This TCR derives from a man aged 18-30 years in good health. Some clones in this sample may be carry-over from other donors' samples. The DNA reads TGTGCCAGCAGTTTATCGTTTCCTCGCGAGTACGCGGGAGAATGGATCAATGAGCAGTTCTTC. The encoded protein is CASSLSFPREYAGEWINEQFF.